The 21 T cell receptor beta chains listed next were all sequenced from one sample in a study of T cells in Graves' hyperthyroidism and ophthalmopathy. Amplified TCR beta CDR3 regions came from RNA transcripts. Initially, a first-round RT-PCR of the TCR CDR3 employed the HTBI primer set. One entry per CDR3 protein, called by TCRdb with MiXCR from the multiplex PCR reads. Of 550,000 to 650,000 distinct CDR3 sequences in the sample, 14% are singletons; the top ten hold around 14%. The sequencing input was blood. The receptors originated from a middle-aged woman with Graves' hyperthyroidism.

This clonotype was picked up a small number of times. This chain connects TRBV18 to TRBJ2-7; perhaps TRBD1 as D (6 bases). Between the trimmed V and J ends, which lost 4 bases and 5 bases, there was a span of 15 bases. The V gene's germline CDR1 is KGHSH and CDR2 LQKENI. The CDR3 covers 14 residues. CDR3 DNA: TGTGCCAGCTCACTTACCAGGGGACCTAACGAGCAGTACTTC. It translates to CASSLTRGPNEQYF.

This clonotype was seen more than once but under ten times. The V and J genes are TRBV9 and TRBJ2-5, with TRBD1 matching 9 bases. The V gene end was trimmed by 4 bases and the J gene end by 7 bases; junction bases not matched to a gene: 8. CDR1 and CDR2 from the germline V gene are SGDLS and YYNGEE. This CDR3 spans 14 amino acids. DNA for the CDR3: TGTGCCAGCAGCCTTCACGCGACAGGGGGGACCCAGTACTTC. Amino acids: CASSLHATGGTQYF.

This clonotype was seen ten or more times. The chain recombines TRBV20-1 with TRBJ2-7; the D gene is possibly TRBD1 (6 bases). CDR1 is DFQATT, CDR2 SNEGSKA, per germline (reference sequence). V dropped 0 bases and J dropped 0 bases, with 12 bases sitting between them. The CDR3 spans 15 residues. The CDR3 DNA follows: TGCAGTGCTAGAGATGGGCAGGGGATCTCCTACGAGCAGTACTTC. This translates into CSARDGQGISYEQYF.

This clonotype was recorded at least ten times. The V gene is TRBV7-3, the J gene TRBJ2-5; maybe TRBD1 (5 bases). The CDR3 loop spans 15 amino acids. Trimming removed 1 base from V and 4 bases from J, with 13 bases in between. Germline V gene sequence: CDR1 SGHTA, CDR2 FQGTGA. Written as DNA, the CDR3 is TGTGCCAGCAGCTTAAGGGGCACCAAAGGAGAGACCCAGTACTTC. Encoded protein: CASSLRGTKGETQYF.

CDR3 loop: CASSLAGSRDEAFF. CDR3 DNA sequence: TGTGCCAGCAGCTTAGCTGGGTCTAGGGACGAAGCTTTCTTT. V usage is TRBV7-9 and J usage is TRBJ1-1; weak D call: TRBD1 (5 bases). Looked up from germline, CDR1 is SEHNR and CDR2 is FQNEAQ (reference sequence). Trimming took 0 bases from V and 8 from J, leaving 13 bases between them. The CDR3 covers 14 residues. The entire variable domain, with the rest obtained from reference TRBV7-9 and TRBJ1-1, is as follows: DTGVSQNPRHKITKRGQNVTFRCDPISEHNRLYWYRQTLGQGPEFLTYFQNEAQLEKSRLLSDRFSAERPKGSFSTLEIQRTEQGDSAMYLCASSLAGSRDEAFFGQGTRLTVV.

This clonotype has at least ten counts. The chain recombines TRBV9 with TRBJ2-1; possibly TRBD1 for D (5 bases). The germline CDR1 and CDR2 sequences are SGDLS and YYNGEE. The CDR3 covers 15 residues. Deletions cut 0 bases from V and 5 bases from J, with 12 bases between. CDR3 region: CASSVGQGIHNEQFF. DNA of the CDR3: TGTGCCAGCAGCGTAGGGCAGGGAATCCACAATGAGCAGTTCTTC.

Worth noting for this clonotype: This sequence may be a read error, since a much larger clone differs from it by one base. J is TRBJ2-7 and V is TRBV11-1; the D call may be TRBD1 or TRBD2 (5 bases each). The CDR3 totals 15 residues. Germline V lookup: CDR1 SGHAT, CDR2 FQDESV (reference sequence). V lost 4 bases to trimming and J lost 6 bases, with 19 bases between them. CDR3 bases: TGTGCCAGCAGCTGGGACGGGCCACATAGGAGCGAGCAGTACTTC. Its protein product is CASSWDGPHRSEQYF. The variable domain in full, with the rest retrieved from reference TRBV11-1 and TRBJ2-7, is EAEVAQSPRYKITEKSQAVAFWCDPISGHATLYWYRQILGQGPELLVQFQDESVVDDSQLPKDRFSAERLKGVDSTLKIQPAELGDSAMYLCASSWDGPHRSEQYFGPGTRLTVT.

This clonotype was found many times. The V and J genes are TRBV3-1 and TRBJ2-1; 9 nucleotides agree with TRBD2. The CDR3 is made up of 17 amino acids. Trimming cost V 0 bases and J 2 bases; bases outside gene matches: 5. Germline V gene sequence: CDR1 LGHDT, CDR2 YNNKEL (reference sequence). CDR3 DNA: TGTGCCAGCAGCCAAGAACGTAGCGGGAGCCCCTACAATGAGCAGTTCTTC. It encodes CASSQERSGSPYNEQFF.

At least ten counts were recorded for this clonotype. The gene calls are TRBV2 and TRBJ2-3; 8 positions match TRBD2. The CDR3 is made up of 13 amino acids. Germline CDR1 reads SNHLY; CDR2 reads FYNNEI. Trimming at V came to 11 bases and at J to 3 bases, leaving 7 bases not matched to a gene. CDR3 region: CAPVAGSTDTQYF. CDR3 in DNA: TGTGCCCCTGTAGCGGGATCTACAGATACGCAGTATTTT.

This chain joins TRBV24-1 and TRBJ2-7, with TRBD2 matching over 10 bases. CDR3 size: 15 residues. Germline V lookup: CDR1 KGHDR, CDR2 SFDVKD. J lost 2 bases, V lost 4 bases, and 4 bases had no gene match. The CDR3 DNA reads TGTGCCACCAGTGAGGCTAGCGGGAGAGCCTACGAGCAGTACTTC. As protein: CATSEASGRAYEQYF.

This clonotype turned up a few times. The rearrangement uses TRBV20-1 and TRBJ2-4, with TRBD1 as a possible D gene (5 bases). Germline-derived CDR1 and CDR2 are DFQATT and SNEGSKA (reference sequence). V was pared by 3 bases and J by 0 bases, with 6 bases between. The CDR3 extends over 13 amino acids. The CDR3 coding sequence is TGCAGTGCTAGGCAGGGAGCCAAAAACATTCAGTACTTC. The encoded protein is CSARQGAKNIQYF.

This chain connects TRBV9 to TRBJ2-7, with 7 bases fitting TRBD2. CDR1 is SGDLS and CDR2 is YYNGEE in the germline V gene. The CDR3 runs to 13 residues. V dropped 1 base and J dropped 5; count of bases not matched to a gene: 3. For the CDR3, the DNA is TGTGCCAGCAGCGTATTGGGGGGGGACGAGCAGTACTTC. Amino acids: CASSVLGGDEQYF.

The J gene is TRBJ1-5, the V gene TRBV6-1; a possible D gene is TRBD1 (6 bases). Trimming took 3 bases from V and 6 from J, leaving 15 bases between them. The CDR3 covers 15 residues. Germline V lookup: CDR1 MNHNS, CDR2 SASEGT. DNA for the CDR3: TGTGCCAGCAGTGACGGCGGGGGGGGCCTTCAGCCCCAGCATTTT. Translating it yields CASSDGGGGLQPQHF.

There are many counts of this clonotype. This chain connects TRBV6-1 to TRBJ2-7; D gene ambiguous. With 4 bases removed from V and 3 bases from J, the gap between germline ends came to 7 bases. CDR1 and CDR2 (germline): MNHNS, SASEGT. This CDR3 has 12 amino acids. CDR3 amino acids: CASSGLIYEQYF. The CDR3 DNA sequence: TGTGCCAGCAGTGGACTGATCTACGAGCAGTACTTC.

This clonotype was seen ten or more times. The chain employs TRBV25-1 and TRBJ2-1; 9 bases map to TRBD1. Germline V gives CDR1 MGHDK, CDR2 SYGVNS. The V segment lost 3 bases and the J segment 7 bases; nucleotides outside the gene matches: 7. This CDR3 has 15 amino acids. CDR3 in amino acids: CASSEPGQGRNEQFF. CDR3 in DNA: TGTGCCAGCAGTGAGCCGGGACAGGGTAGGAATGAGCAGTTCTTC. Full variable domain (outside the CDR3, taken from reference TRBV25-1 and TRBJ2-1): EADIYQTPRYLVIGTGKKITLECSQTMGHDKMYWYQQDPGMELHLIHYSYGVNSTEKGDLSSESTVSRIRTEHFPLTLESARPSHTSQYLCASSEPGQGRNEQFFGPGTRLTVL.

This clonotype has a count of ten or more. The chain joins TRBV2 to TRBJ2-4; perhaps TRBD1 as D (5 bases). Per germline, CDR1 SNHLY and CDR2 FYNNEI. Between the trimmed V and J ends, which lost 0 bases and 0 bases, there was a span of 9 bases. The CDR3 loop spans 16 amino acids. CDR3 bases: TGTGCCAGCAGTGAAGCTCCAGGGTTAGCCAAAAACATTCAGTACTTC. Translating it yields CASSEAPGLAKNIQYF.

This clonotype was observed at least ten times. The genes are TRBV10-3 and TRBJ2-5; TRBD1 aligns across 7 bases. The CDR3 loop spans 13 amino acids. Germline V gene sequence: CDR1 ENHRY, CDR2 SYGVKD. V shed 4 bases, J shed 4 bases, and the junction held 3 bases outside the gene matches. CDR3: CAISGDRRETQYF. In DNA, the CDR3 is TGTGCCATCAGTGGGGACAGACGAGAGACCCAGTACTTC.

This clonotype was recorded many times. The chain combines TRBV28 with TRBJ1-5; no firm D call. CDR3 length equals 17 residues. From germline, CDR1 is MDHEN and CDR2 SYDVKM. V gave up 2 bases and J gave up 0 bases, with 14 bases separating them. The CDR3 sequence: CASSLNSAGHSNQPQHF. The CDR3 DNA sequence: TGTGCCAGCAGTTTAAATTCGGCAGGCCATAGCAATCAGCCCCAGCATTTT.

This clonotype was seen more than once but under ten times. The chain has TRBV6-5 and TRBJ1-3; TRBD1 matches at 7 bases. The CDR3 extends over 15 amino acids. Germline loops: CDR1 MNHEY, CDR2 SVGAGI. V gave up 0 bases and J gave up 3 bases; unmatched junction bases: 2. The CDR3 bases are TGTGCCAGCAGTTACTCGAACAGGGGTGGAAACACCATATATTTT. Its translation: CASSYSNRGGNTIYF.

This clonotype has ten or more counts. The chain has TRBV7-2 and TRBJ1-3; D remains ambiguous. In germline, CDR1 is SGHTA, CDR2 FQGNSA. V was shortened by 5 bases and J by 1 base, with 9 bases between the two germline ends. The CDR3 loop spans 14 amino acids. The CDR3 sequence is CASSQGLSGNTIYF. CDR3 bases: TGTGCCAGCAGCCAAGGGCTATCTGGAAACACCATATATTTT. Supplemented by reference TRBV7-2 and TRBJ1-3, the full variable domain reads GAGVSQSPSNKVTEKGKDVELRCDPISGHTALYWYRQSLGQGLEFLIYFQGNSAPDKSGLPSDRFSAERTGGSVSTLTIQRTQQEDSAVYLCASSQGLSGNTIYFGEGSWLTVV.

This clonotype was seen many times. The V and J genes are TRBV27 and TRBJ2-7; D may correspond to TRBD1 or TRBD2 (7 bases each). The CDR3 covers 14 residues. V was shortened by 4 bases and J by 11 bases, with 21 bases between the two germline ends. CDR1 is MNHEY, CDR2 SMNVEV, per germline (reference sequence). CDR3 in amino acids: CASSSPTGRGTEYF. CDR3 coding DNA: TGTGCCAGCAGTTCGCCGACAGGGAGGGGTACGGAGTACTTC.